This TCR beta chain was identified in a study of T cell repertoires in cytomegalovirus infection. This CDR3 comprises 14 residues. Germline loops: CDR1 KGHSH, CDR2 LQKENI. With 5 bases removed from V and 5 bases from J, the gap between germline ends came to 13 bases. TCRdb reprocessed the reads with MiXCR, giving one entry per CDR3 protein. The sample yields 350,000 to 450,000 distinct CDR3 sequences, 15% to 20% seen once. This sequence joins TRBV18 and TRBJ1-5, with D tentatively TRBD1 (5 bases). Sequencing was done on a sample of PBMCs. The clonotype comes from a human donor in good health (CMV status not recorded). Some clones in this sample may be carry-over from other donors' samples. The CDR3 spells CASSTGTADQPQHF. The CDR3 DNA sequence: TGTGCCAGCTCAACCGGGACGGCGGATCAGCCCCAGCATTTT.